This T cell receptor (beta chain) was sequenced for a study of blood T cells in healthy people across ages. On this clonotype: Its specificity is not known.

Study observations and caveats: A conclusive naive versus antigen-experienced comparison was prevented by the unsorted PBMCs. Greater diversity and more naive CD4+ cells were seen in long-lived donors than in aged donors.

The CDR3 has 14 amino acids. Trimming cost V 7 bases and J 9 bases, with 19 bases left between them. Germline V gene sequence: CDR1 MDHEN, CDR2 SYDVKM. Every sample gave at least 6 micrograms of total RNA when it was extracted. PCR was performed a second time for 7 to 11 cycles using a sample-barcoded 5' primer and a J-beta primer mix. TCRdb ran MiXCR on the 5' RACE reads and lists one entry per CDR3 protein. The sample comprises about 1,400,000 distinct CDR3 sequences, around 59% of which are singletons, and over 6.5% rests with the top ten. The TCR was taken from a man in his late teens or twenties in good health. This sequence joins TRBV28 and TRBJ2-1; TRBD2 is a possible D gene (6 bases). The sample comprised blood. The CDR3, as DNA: TGTGCCAGCACTAACCTGGGACTGGGGCCTGAGCAGTTCTTC. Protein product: CASTNLGLGPEQFF.